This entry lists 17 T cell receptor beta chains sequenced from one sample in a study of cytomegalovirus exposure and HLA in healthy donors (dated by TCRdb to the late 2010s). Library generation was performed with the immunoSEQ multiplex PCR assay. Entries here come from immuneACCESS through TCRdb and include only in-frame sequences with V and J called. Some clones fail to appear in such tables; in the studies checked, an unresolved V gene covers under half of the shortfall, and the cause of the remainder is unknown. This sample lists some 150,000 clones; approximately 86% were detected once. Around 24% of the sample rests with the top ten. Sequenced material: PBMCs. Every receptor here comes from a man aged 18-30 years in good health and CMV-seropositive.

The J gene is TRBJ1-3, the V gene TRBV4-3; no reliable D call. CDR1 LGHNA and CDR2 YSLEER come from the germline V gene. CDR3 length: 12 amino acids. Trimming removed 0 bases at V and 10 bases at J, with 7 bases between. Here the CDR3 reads CASSQDTMTIYF. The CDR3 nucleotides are TGCGCCAGCAGCCAAGATACAATGACCATATATTTT.

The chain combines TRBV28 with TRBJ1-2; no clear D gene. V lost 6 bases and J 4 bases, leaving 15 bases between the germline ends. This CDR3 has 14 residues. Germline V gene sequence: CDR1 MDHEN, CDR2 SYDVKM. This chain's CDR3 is CASSSVGTRYGYTF. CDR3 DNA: TGTGCCAGCAGCAGCGTCGGCACTCGCTATGGCTACACCTTC.

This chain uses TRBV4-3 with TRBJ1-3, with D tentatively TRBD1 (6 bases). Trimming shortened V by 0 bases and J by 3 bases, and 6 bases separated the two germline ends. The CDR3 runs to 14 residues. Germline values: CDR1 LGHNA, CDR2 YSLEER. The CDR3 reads CASSQEGGGNTIYF. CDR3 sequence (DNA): TGCGCCAGCAGCCAAGAAGGGGGTGGAAACACCATATATTTT.

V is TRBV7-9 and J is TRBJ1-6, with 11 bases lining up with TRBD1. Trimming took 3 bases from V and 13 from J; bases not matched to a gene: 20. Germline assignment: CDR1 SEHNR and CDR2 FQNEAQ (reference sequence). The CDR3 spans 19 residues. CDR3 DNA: TGTGCCAGCAGCTTGAGGACAGGGGGCTACCTTGGCCCCCCACTGCCCCTCCACTTT. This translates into CASSLRTGGYLGPPLPLHF.

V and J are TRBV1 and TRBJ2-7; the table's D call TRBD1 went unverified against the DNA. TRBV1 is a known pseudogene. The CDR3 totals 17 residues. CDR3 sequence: CTSSQILKQGGAGEQYF. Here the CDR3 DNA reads TGCACCAGCAGCCAAATATTAAAACAGGGTGGGGCCGGGGAGCAGTACTTC.

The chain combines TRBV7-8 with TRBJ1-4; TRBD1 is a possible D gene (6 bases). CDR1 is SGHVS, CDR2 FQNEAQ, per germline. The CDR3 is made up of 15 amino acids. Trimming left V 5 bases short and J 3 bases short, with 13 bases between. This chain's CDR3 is CASSAYRVANEKLFF. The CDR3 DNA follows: TGTGCCAGCAGCGCTTACAGGGTAGCTAATGAAAAACTGTTTTTT. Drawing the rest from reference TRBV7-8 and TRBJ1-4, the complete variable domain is GAGVSQSPRYKVAKRGQDVALRCDPISGHVSLFWYQQALGQGPEFLTYFQNEAQLDKSGLPSDRFFAERPEGSVSTLKIQRTQQEDSAVYLCASSAYRVANEKLFFGSGTQLSVL.

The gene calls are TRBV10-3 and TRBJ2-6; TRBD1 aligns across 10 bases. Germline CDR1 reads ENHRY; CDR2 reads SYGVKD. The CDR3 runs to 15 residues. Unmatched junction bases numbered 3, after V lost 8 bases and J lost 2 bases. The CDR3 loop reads CAIGTGVPGANVLTF. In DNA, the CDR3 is TGTGCCATCGGGACAGGGGTGCCTGGGGCCAACGTCCTGACTTTC.

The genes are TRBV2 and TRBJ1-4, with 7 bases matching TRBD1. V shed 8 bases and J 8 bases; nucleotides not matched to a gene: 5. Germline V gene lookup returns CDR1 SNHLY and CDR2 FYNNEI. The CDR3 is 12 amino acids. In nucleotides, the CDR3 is TGTGCCAGCCGACAGGGACAGGAAAAACTGTTTTTT. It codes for CASRQGQEKLFF.

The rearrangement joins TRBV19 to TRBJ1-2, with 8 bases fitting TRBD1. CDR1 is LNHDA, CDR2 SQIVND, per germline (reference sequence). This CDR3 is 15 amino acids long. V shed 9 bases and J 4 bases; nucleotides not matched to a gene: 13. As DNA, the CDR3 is TGTGCCAGCGCTCCTGGGGCAGGGGGCTTCTATGGCTACACCTTC. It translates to CASAPGAGGFYGYTF.

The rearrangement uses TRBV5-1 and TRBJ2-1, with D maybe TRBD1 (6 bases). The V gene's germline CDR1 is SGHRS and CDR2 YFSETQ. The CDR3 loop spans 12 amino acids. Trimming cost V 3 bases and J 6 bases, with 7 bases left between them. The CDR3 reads CASSSQGNEQFF. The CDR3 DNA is TGCGCCAGCAGCTCACAGGGCAATGAGCAGTTCTTC.

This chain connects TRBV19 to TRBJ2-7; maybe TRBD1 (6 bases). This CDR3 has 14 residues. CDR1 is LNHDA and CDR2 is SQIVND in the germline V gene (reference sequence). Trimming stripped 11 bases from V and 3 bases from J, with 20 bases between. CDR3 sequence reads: CASMGPGHNYEQYF. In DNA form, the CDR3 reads TGTGCCTCAATGGGACCGGGACACAACTACGAGCAGTACTTC.

In DNA, the CDR3 is TGTGCCAGCAGCTGGAGAGACAGGGTGGGGACTGAAGCTTTCTTT. It is translated as CASSWRDRVGTEAFF. J is TRBJ1-1 and V is TRBV13; 7 bases are a match to TRBD1. V was pared by 4 bases and J by 5 bases, with 10 bases of the junction left unmatched. This CDR3 has 15 residues. Germline CDR1 and CDR2: PRHDT and FYEKMQ (reference sequence).

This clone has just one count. The CDR3 region is CASSALGGSSYNEQFF. CDR3 sequence (DNA): TGTGCCAGCAGTGCCCTCGGGGGGAGCTCCTACAATGAGCAGTTCTTC. V and J are TRBV6-4 and TRBJ2-1; 7 bases are shared with TRBD2. CDR3 size: 16 residues. Germline V CDR1 and CDR2: MRHNA, SNTAGT. V dropped 4 bases and J dropped 0; count of bases not matched to a gene: 6.

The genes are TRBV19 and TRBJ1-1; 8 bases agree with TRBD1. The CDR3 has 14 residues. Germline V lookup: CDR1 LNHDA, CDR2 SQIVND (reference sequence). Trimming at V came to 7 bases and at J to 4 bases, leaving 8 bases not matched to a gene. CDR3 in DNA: TGTGCCAGTACACCAGGGGGCTTGTTCACTGAAGCTTTCTTT. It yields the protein CASTPGGLFTEAFF.

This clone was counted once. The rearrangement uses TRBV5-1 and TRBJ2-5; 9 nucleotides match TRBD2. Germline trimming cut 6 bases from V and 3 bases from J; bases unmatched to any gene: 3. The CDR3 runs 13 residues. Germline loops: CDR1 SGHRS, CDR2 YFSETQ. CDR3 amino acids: CASNIAGEETQYF. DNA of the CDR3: TGCGCCAGCAACATAGCGGGAGAAGAGACCCAGTACTTC.

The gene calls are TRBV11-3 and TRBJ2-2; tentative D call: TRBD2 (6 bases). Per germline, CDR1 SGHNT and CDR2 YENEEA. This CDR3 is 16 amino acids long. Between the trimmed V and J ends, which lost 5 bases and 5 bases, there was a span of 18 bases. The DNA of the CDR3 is TGTGCCAGCAGCCCAGGTAGTGGCCGGGGGACCGGGGAGCTGTTTTTT. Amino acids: CASSPGSGRGTGELFF.

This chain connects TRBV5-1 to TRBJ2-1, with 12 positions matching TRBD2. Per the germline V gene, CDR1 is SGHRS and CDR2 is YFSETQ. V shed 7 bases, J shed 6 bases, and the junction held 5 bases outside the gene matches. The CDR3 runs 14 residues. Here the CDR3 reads CASEEGLAGNEQFF. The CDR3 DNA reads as TGCGCCAGCGAGGAGGGACTAGCGGGCAATGAGCAGTTCTTC. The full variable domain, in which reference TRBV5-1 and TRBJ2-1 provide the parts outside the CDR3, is KAGVTQTPRYLIKTRGQQVTLSCSPISGHRSVSWYQQTPGQGLQFLFEYFSETQRNKGNFPGRFSGRQFSNSRSEMNVSTLELGDSALYLCASEEGLAGNEQFFGPGTRLTVL.